Described below is a single T cell receptor beta chain sequence and its context. These data come from a study of OX40 agonist ivuxolimab in advanced cancers. The germline V and J ends were trimmed by 0 bases and 3 bases, with 16 bases remaining between them. CDR1 is SGDLS and CDR2 is YYNGEE in the germline V gene. This CDR3 contains 16 residues. Profiling relied on immunoSEQ multiplex PCR, and the TCRdb table lists in-frame clones only, not all of them. This sample carries about 12,000 clones, 70% to 75% of them seen once, and the ten largest clones take 25% to 35%. Patients who had autoimmune disease history or got systemic immunosuppression were left out.

This clonotype was sampled from an adult with an advanced solid tumor such as melanoma, head and neck, liver or kidney cancer. The material sequenced was CD4+ or CD8+ T cells sorted from blood, taken in a trial of the OX40 agonist ivuxolimab. V is TRBV9 and J is TRBJ2-7, with D uncertain. DNA of the CDR3: TGTGCCAGCAGCGTAGGAATGGCTGAGTCTCACTACGAGCAGTACTTC. It yields the protein CASSVGMAESHYEQYF.